The 27 T cell receptor beta chains in this list originate from one sample, sequenced in a study of Graves' ophthalmopathy and Graves' hyperthyroidism. The TCR beta CDR3 regions underwent amplification from RNA transcripts. Scientists carried out first-round RT-PCR using HTBI primers and then a second-round multiplex PCR. One entry per CDR3 protein results from TCRdb running MiXCR on the multiplex PCR reads. The repertoire holds hundreds of thousands of distinct CDR3 sequences, with about a fifth as singletons. Sequencing was done on a sample of peripheral blood. Receptors were obtained from a woman younger than 30 with stable Graves' hyperthyroidism. Some clones in this sample may be carry-over from other donors' samples.

Ten or more counts support this clonotype. This chain connects TRBV29-1 to TRBJ1-6, with a tentative D call TRBD1 (5 bases). V was trimmed by 6 bases and J by 7 bases, leaving 16 bases between them. Germline assignment: CDR1 SQVTM and CDR2 ANQGSEA. This CDR3 is built from 14 residues. This chain's CDR3 is CSVRDGGWNSPLHF. The CDR3 DNA reads TGCAGCGTCCGTGATGGGGGTTGGAATTCACCCCTCCACTTT.

The sample holds a few counts of this clonotype. The rearrangement joins TRBV5-1 to TRBJ1-3, with 9 bases matching TRBD1. V gave up 4 bases and J gave up 0 bases; unmatched junction bases: 5. This CDR3 region has 16 residues. Germline values: CDR1 SGHRS, CDR2 YFSETQ. CDR3 sequence (DNA): TGCGCCAGCAGCCCCGGGACAGGGCACTCTGGAAACACCATATATTTT. This sequence encodes CASSPGTGHSGNTIYF. The complete variable domain, with remaining parts taken from reference TRBV5-1 and TRBJ1-3, reads KAGVTQTPRYLIKTRGQQVTLSCSPISGHRSVSWYQQTPGQGLQFLFEYFSETQRNKGNFPGRFSGRQFSNSRSEMNVSTLELGDSALYLCASSPGTGHSGNTIYFGEGSWLTVV.

This clonotype has ten or more counts. The chain couples TRBV20-1 to TRBJ1-5; D ambiguous. The CDR3 is 14 residues long. Germline CDR1 and CDR2: DFQATT and SNEGSKA (reference sequence). The V end was cut by 0 bases, the J end by 5 bases, with 11 bases between. The DNA of the CDR3 is TGCAGTGCTAGAGAGGGCGCAGGAGATCAGCCCCAGCATTTT. Encoded protein: CSAREGAGDQPQHF.

The table lists this clonotype with a few counts. The J gene is TRBJ1-1, the V gene TRBV19; D is perhaps TRBD1 (5 bases). Germline assignment: CDR1 LNHDA and CDR2 SQIVND (reference sequence). The CDR3 runs to 17 residues. The germline V and J ends were trimmed by 5 bases and 3 bases, with 22 bases remaining between them. The CDR3: CASSFLRSRRGDTEAFF. The DNA of the CDR3 is TGTGCCAGTAGTTTTCTCAGGTCCAGGAGGGGAGACACTGAAGCTTTCTTT.

The V gene is TRBV30, the J gene TRBJ1-2; D possibly corresponds to TRBD1 (6 bases). The V and J ends lost 3 bases and 4 bases respectively, with 15 bases between them. The CDR3 length is 14 residues. Germline V gene lookup returns CDR1 GTSNPN and CDR2 SVGIG (reference sequence). The CDR3 DNA sequence: TGTGCCTGGAGGGGCTTTGGGACACCCTATGGCTACACCTTC. Encoded protein: CAWRGFGTPYGYTF.

This clonotype was detected a few times. V gene TRBV5-1 combines with J gene TRBJ1-1; no clear D. The germline gives CDR1 SGHRS, CDR2 YFSETQ. V was shortened by 0 bases and J by 8 bases, with 11 bases between the two germline ends. The CDR3 is 13 residues long. CDR3 amino acids: CASSLALRAEAFF. The CDR3 DNA reads as TGCGCCAGCAGCTTGGCCTTAAGAGCAGAAGCTTTCTTT.

The rearrangement links TRBV28 to TRBJ1-6, with unresolved D. The germline V gene encodes CDR1 MDHEN and CDR2 SYDVKM. V lost 2 bases and J lost 11, with 13 bases in between. The CDR3 loop spans 14 amino acids. CDR3 region: CASSLRRDSAPLHF. CDR3 in DNA: TGTGCCAGCAGTTTAAGGCGGGATTCGGCACCCCTCCACTTT.

There are a few counts of this clonotype. The chain is built from TRBV30 and TRBJ2-2, with no clear D. The CDR3 loop spans 13 amino acids. CDR1 and CDR2 (germline): GTSNPN, SVGIG (reference sequence). V was shortened by 1 base and J by 7 bases, with 10 bases between the two germline ends. Here the CDR3 reads CAWSGTEVGELFF. CDR3 nucleotide sequence: TGTGCCTGGAGTGGAACAGAAGTCGGGGAGCTGTTTTTT. Supplemented by reference TRBV30 and TRBJ2-2, the full variable domain reads SQTIHQWPATLVQPVGSPLSLECTVEGTSNPNLYWYRQAAGRGLQLLFYSVGIGQISSEVPQNLSASRPQDRQFILSSKKLLLSDSGFYLCAWSGTEVGELFFGEGSRLTVL.

This clonotype was counted many times. V gene TRBV29-1 combines with J gene TRBJ1-1, with D hard to call. Germline assignment: CDR1 SQVTM and CDR2 ANQGSEA. The ends were cut back, 1 base at V and 0 bases at J, with 9 bases in the middle. The CDR3 runs 14 residues. The CDR3 reads CSVEVQGMNTEAFF. The CDR3 DNA is TGCAGCGTTGAAGTTCAAGGGATGAACACTGAAGCTTTCTTT.

This clonotype was observed a few times. CDR3 sequence: CASSLWEGGTDTQYF. The CDR3 bases are TGTGCCAGCAGTTTATGGGAGGGCGGGACAGATACGCAGTATTTT. The chain links TRBV27 to TRBJ2-3, with 7 positions matching TRBD2. The V gene end was trimmed by 1 base and the J gene end by 3 bases; junction bases not matched to a gene: 4. The CDR3 totals 15 residues. The germline V gene encodes CDR1 MNHEY and CDR2 SMNVEV (reference sequence).

This clonotype was seen many times. The chain has TRBV4-2 and TRBJ1-5, with 8 positions matching TRBD1. V was pared by 0 bases and J by 8 bases, with 15 bases of the junction left unmatched. The germline CDR1 and CDR2 sequences are LGHNA and YNFKEQ. The CDR3 runs to 18 residues. CDR3 in amino acids: CASSQDLTGQGLWEPQHF. In DNA, the CDR3 is TGTGCCAGCAGCCAAGATTTGACTGGACAGGGCCTTTGGGAGCCCCAGCATTTT.

This clonotype was detected ten times or more. The rearrangement joins TRBV9 to TRBJ1-2, with D hard to call. The germline V and J ends were trimmed by 0 bases and 3 bases, with 12 bases remaining between them. From germline, CDR1 is SGDLS and CDR2 YYNGEE. The CDR3 consists of 15 residues. The CDR3 protein is CASSVASGWDYGYTF. In DNA form, the CDR3 reads TGTGCCAGCAGCGTAGCTTCCGGGTGGGACTATGGCTACACCTTC.

In its sample, this clonotype was seen many times. The rearrangement uses TRBV6-5 and TRBJ2-7; a weak D match, TRBD2 (6 bases). Germline CDR1 reads MNHEY; CDR2 reads SVGAGI. CDR3 length: 15 residues. Trimming pared 3 bases from V and 0 bases from J, leaving 12 bases between. Here the CDR3 reads CASSYVAAVSYEQYF. The CDR3 DNA follows: TGTGCCAGCAGTTATGTAGCGGCGGTCTCCTACGAGCAGTACTTC.

V and J are TRBV6-1 and TRBJ1-2; D call uncertain. V gave up 8 bases and J gave up 5 bases, with 12 bases separating them. The length of the CDR3 is 12 residues. CDR1 and CDR2 (germline): MNHNS, SASEGT. CDR3 loop: CASQGRPYGYTF. Here the CDR3 DNA reads TGTGCCAGCCAAGGGCGCCCATATGGCTACACCTTC.

In this sample, this clonotype turned up many times. The V call is TRBV7-8, the J call TRBJ2-7; no clear D. The CDR3 runs 13 residues. CDR1 and CDR2 (germline): SGHVS, FQNEAQ. Between the trimmed V and J ends, which lost 3 bases and 4 bases, there was a span of 10 bases. The CDR3 protein is CASSFPPVYEQYF. CDR3 bases: TGTGCCAGCAGCTTCCCCCCAGTGTACGAGCAGTACTTC.

The chain joins TRBV28 to TRBJ1-1, with 8 nucleotides matching TRBD1. The germline V gene has CDR1 MDHEN and CDR2 SYDVKM. Trimming at V came to 4 bases and at J to 7 bases, leaving 5 bases not matched to a gene. The CDR3 consists of 13 residues. CDR3 loop: CASSSRDRLEAFF. In DNA form, the CDR3 reads TGTGCCAGCAGTTCCCGGGACAGGCTTGAAGCTTTCTTT.

This clonotype occurred many times. V gene TRBV5-1 combines with J gene TRBJ1-6; TRBD1 agrees at 9 bases. V trimming: 4 bases; J trimming: 5 bases; junction bases outside the gene matches: 4. The CDR3 consists of 15 residues. Germline CDR1 reads SGHRS; CDR2 reads YFSETQ. The CDR3 DNA reads as TGCGCCAGCAGCCCAGGGGACAGGGATAATTCACCCCTCCACTTT. It yields the protein CASSPGDRDNSPLHF.

This clonotype has ten or more counts. This may arise from a read error, as a much more abundant clone is one base away. The chain couples TRBV7-9 to TRBJ1-1; D is possibly TRBD1 (6 bases). The CDR3 consists of 13 residues. The germline gives CDR1 SEHNR, CDR2 FQNEAQ (reference sequence). Trimming shortened V by 2 bases and J by 4 bases, and 8 bases separated the two germline ends. The CDR3 nucleotides are TGTGCCAGCAGCTTAAACAGGGCCACTGAAGCTTTCTTT. Translation gives CASSLNRATEAFF.

The chain employs TRBV5-1 and TRBJ2-7, with D unclear. V dropped 5 bases and J dropped 6 bases, with 15 bases sitting between them. Germline V gives CDR1 SGHRS, CDR2 YFSETQ. This CDR3 has 13 residues. Here the CDR3 reads CASRLYTRSEQYF. The CDR3 DNA is TGCGCCAGCAGATTGTACACAAGGAGCGAGCAGTACTTC. Variable domain in full (rest from reference TRBV5-1 and TRBJ2-7): KAGVTQTPRYLIKTRGQQVTLSCSPISGHRSVSWYQQTPGQGLQFLFEYFSETQRNKGNFPGRFSGRQFSNSRSEMNVSTLELGDSALYLCASRLYTRSEQYFGPGTRLTVT.

This clonotype was counted a few times. The chain has TRBV10-3 and TRBJ2-2; the D is unclear. CDR3 length equals 12 residues. Germline V gene data show CDR1 as ENHRY and CDR2 as SYGVKD. The V and J ends lost 1 base and 7 bases respectively, with 4 bases between them. The CDR3 is CAISEFLGELFF. The CDR3, as DNA: TGTGCCATCAGTGAGTTTCTCGGGGAGCTGTTTTTT.

With regard to this clonotype: Being one base from a much bigger clone, this may be a read error. The rearrangement links TRBV20-1 to TRBJ2-7; D gene unclear. This CDR3 spans 13 amino acids. V shed 0 bases and J shed 2 bases, with 8 bases lying between them. Germline CDR1 DFQATT, CDR2 SNEGSKA (reference sequence). Here the CDR3 DNA reads TGCAGTGCTAGAGATGAGCAGCCCTACGAGCAGTACTTC. This codes for CSARDEQPYEQYF.

There are many counts of this clonotype. This CDR3 is CASSSSPGDEQYF. In DNA form, the CDR3 reads TGTGCCAGCAGCTCCAGTCCTGGGGACGAGCAGTACTTC. The rearrangement uses TRBV7-9 and TRBJ2-7, with D hard to call. This CDR3 has 13 residues. Trimming removed 4 bases from V and 5 bases from J, with 12 bases in between. CDR1 is SEHNR, CDR2 FQNEAQ, per germline (reference sequence).

This clonotype was seen ten or more times. The J gene is TRBJ2-5, the V gene TRBV5-5; 10 positions match TRBD1. The V segment lost 4 bases and the J segment 5 bases; nucleotides outside the gene matches: 8. Germline loops: CDR1 SGHKS, CDR2 YYEKEE (reference sequence). The CDR3 has 15 amino acids. CDR3 nucleotides: TGTGCCAGCAGCCTCCGGGACAGGGGATGGGAGACCCAGTACTTC. Its protein is CASSLRDRGWETQYF.

This clonotype occurred many times. The rearrangement links TRBV7-2 to TRBJ2-7; maybe TRBD2 (6 bases). CDR3 length: 15 residues. Germline CDR1 reads SGHTA; CDR2 reads FQGNSA. V gave up 3 bases and J gave up 0 bases, with 12 bases separating them. Here the CDR3 reads CASSLWAGSSYEQYF. DNA of the CDR3: TGTGCCAGCAGCTTGTGGGCGGGAAGCTCCTACGAGCAGTACTTC.

This clonotype was counted many times. J is TRBJ1-6 and V is TRBV5-1, with D unresolved. This CDR3 region has 16 residues. Trimming removed 0 bases from V and 0 bases from J, with 7 bases in between. The germline CDR1 and CDR2 sequences are SGHRS and YFSETQ. This CDR3 is CASSLGPSSYNSPLHF. For the CDR3, the DNA is TGCGCCAGCAGCTTGGGACCTAGCTCCTATAATTCACCCCTCCACTTT.

This clonotype was seen repeatedly, ten times or more. The chain couples TRBV6-1 to TRBJ1-5; D gene uncertain. Trimming stripped 2 bases from V and 7 bases from J, with 24 bases between. The germline gives CDR1 MNHNS, CDR2 SASEGT. The CDR3 spans 18 residues. In nucleotides, the CDR3 is TGTGCCAGCAGTGAATTGGGCGAGGTGAGTTTCGGCGCGCAGCCCCAGCATTTT. Translating gives CASSELGEVSFGAQPQHF.

V and J are TRBV10-3 and TRBJ2-7; TRBD2 agrees at 8 bases. This CDR3 has 14 amino acids. The germline gives CDR1 ENHRY, CDR2 SYGVKD. V was clipped by 0 bases and J by 5 bases; unmatched bases: 3. DNA for the CDR3: TGTGCCATCAGTGAGTCTAGCGGGAATCACGAGCAGTACTTC. Protein sequence: CAISESSGNHEQYF.